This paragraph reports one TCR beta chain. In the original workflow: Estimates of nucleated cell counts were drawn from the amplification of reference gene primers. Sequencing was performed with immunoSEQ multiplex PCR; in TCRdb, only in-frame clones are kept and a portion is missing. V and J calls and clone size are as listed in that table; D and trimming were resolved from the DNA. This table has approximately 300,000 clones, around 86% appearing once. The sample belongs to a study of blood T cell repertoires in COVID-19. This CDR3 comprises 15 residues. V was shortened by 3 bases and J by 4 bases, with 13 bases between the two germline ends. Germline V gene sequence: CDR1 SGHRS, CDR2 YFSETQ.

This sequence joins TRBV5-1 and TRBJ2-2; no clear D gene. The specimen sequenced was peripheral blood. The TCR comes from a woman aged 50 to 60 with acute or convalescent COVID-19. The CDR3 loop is CASSSSPASTGELFF. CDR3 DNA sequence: TGCGCCAGCAGCTCGTCGCCCGCGTCCACCGGGGAGCTGTTTTTT. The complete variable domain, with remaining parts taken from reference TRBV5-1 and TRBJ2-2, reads KAGVTQTPRYLIKTRGQQVTLSCSPISGHRSVSWYQQTPGQGLQFLFEYFSETQRNKGNFPGRFSGRQFSNSRSEMNVSTLELGDSALYLCASSSSPASTGELFFGEGSRLTVL.